One and the same sample provided the 28 T cell receptor beta chains below, sequenced in a study of blood T cell repertoires in COVID-19. The repertoire was sequenced with immunoSEQ multiplex PCR; TCRdb's copy has only in-frame clones and lacks some. Altogether 98,000 or so clones are present, about 86% being singletons, with the ten largest covering about an eighth. Sample: peripheral blood. All receptors derive from a woman aged 55-70 years in a cohort sampled during active or convalescent COVID-19.

V gene TRBV19 combines with J gene TRBJ1-6; 7 bases are shared with TRBD1. V shed 3 bases, J shed 10 bases, and the junction held 9 bases outside the gene matches. Germline V gives CDR1 LNHDA, CDR2 SQIVND (reference sequence). The CDR3 is made up of 15 amino acids. Written as DNA, the CDR3 is TGTGCCAGTAGTATGGAAAGGGGGCTTGAATCACCCCTCCACTTT. Protein product: CASSMERGLESPLHF.

The chain couples TRBV14 to TRBJ2-3; 7 bases fit TRBD2. With 4 bases clipped from V and 2 bases from J, the junction kept 6 bases outside the gene matches. Germline loops: CDR1 SGHDN, CDR2 FVKESK. The CDR3 runs 15 residues. In DNA form, the CDR3 reads TGTGCCAGCAGCCTCAGCGGGACCTTCACAGATACGCAGTATTTT. Protein sequence: CASSLSGTFTDTQYF. Using reference TRBV14 and TRBJ2-3 for the parts outside the CDR3, the full variable domain is EAGVTQFPSHSVIEKGQTVTLRCDPISGHDNLYWYRRVMGKEIKFLLHFVKESKQDESGMPNNRFLAERTGGTYSTLKVQPAELEDSGVYFCASSLSGTFTDTQYFGPGTRLTVL.

The chain combines TRBV20-1 with TRBJ2-1, with D unclear. Trimming took off 6 bases at V and 6 bases at J, with 6 bases between the two ends. This CDR3 region has 10 residues. Germline loops: CDR1 DFQATT, CDR2 SNEGSKA (reference sequence). CDR3 bases: TGCAGTGCCTTCAGCAATGAGCAGTTCTTC. Protein product: CSAFSNEQFF.

The V call is TRBV3-1 (or the pseudogene TRBV3-2), the J call TRBJ2-1; weak D call: TRBD2 (6 bases). Germline V gene sequence: CDR1 LGHDT, CDR2 YNNKEL (reference sequence). The CDR3 extends over 15 amino acids. Trimming took off 0 bases at V and 4 bases at J, with 10 bases between the two ends. The CDR3 DNA reads as TGTGCCAGCAGCCAAGATGGGGCGGGATACAATGAGCAGTTCTTC. It specifies CASSQDGAGYNEQFF.

The V call is TRBV3-1 (or the pseudogene TRBV3-2), the J call TRBJ1-1; TRBD1 matches at 7 bases. Germline lookup yields CDR1 LGHDT and CDR2 YNNKEL (reference sequence). This CDR3 is 11 amino acids long. V lost 5 bases and J lost 8; bases outside the gene matches: 2. CDR3 sequence (DNA): TGTGCCAGCAGCTCGGACAGGGAAGCTTTCTTT. As protein: CASSSDREAFF.

The chain combines TRBV3-1 (or the pseudogene TRBV3-2) with TRBJ1-1; D is uncertain. Trimming took 1 base from V and 5 from J, leaving 8 bases between them. The V gene's germline CDR1 is LGHDT and CDR2 YNNKEL (reference sequence). This CDR3 has 13 amino acids. DNA for the CDR3: TGTGCCAGCAGCCAAGCGTGGGAGACTGAAGCTTTCTTT. Protein sequence: CASSQAWETEAFF.

The chain uses TRBV30 and TRBJ1-2, with D perhaps TRBD1 (5 bases). Germline values: CDR1 GTSNPN, CDR2 SVGIG (reference sequence). Trimming stripped 2 bases from V and 3 bases from J, with 10 bases between. The CDR3 totals 13 residues. The CDR3 reads CAWSPAGYYGYTF. For the CDR3, the DNA is TGTGCCTGGAGTCCGGCAGGGTACTATGGCTACACCTTC.

The rearrangement uses TRBV3-1 (or the pseudogene TRBV3-2) and TRBJ2-7; D is perhaps TRBD2 (5 bases). This CDR3 spans 12 amino acids. Trimming took off 0 bases at V and 9 bases at J, with 9 bases between the two ends. From germline, CDR1 is LGHDT and CDR2 YNNKEL (reference sequence). The CDR3 DNA is TGTGCCAGCAGCCAAGATAAGAGGGCGCAGTACTTC. It is translated as CASSQDKRAQYF.

V is TRBV28 and J is TRBJ1-4; 8 bases are a match to TRBD1. The V gene's germline CDR1 is MDHEN and CDR2 SYDVKM. The ends lost 8 bases at V and 5 bases at J; junction bases unmatched: 10. The CDR3 totals 15 residues. The CDR3 coding sequence is TGTGCCAGCCAATTAGACAGGGGCTCGAATGAAAAACTGTTTTTT. Translation: CASQLDRGSNEKLFF. Full variable domain (remainder filled in from reference TRBV28 and TRBJ1-4): DVKVTQSSRYLVKRTGEKVFLECVQDMDHENMFWYRQDPGLGLRLIYFSYDVKMKEKGDIPEGYSVSREKKERFSLILESASTNQTSMYLCASQLDRGSNEKLFFGSGTQLSVL.

This chain connects TRBV30 to TRBJ2-1, with D possibly matching TRBD1 (5 bases). In germline, CDR1 is GTSNPN, CDR2 SVGIG (reference sequence). This CDR3 spans 15 amino acids. V was trimmed by 3 bases and J by 3 bases, leaving 15 bases between them. CDR3: CAWSLPDSDYNEQFF. CDR3 DNA: TGTGCCTGGAGCCTCCCAGACAGCGACTACAATGAGCAGTTCTTC.

The genes are TRBV5-5 and TRBJ2-5; no clear D. Germline V CDR1 and CDR2: SGHKS, YYEKEE (reference sequence). Trimming left V 2 bases short and J 4 bases short, with 18 bases between. The CDR3 sequence is 16 residues long. CDR3 residues: CASSFFDRNSGETQYF. CDR3 in DNA: TGTGCCAGCAGCTTCTTCGACCGTAATTCAGGAGAGACCCAGTACTTC.

The rearrangement uses TRBV4-1 and TRBJ2-3; D possibly corresponds to TRBD2 (7 bases). Trimming removed 2 bases from V and 3 bases from J, with 12 bases in between. CDR3 length equals 15 residues. Germline V gives CDR1 MGHRA, CDR2 YSYEKL. DNA for the CDR3: TGCGCCAGCAGCCAACCGGGGGGCGGTACAGATACGCAGTATTTT. It specifies CASSQPGGGTDTQYF.

The V call is TRBV28, the J call TRBJ1-3; D gene uncertain. V was trimmed by 1 base and J by 0 bases, leaving 10 bases between them. The CDR3 contains 16 residues. Germline V gives CDR1 MDHEN, CDR2 SYDVKM. This CDR3 reads CASSLSAGYSGNTIYF. Here the CDR3 DNA reads TGTGCCAGCAGTTTATCGGCAGGTTACTCTGGAAACACCATATATTTT.

V is TRBV18 and J is TRBJ2-5, with TRBD2 identical over 10 bases. Germline V gene sequence: CDR1 KGHSH, CDR2 LQKENI. This CDR3 has 15 residues. Trimming at V came to 4 bases and at J to 5 bases, leaving 7 bases not matched to a gene. The CDR3 region has the DNA TGTGCCAGCTCACGAGCGGGGGGGGCGTTGGAGACCCAGTACTTC. This gives the protein CASSRAGGALETQYF.

This chain joins TRBV5-5 and TRBJ2-7, with 11 bases fitting TRBD1. This CDR3 spans 15 amino acids. The V gene end was trimmed by 5 bases and the J gene end by 3 bases; junction bases not matched to a gene: 7. Germline CDR1 reads SGHKS; CDR2 reads YYEKEE (reference sequence). Written as DNA, the CDR3 is TGTGCCAGCAGACCGGACAGGGGGCCCTACTACGAGCAGTACTTC. This gives the protein CASRPDRGPYYEQYF.

The chain employs TRBV19 and TRBJ2-2; no reliable D call. Germline V lookup: CDR1 LNHDA, CDR2 SQIVND (reference sequence). The CDR3 contains 11 residues. V gave up 6 bases and J gave up 6 bases, with 5 bases separating them. CDR3 residues: CASRQPGELFF. The CDR3, as DNA: TGTGCCAGTAGACAACCCGGGGAGCTGTTTTTT.

The J gene is TRBJ2-7, the V gene TRBV4-1; maybe TRBD2 (6 bases). Germline V gene data show CDR1 as MGHRA and CDR2 as YSYEKL. Trimming cost V 1 base and J 2 bases, with 12 bases left between them. The CDR3 spans 15 residues. The CDR3 DNA reads as TGCGCCAGCAGCCAAGGGACACTAGCCCCCTACGAGCAGTACTTC. It encodes CASSQGTLAPYEQYF.

On this clone itself: An end of the junction differs from the germline gene, which may be a read error. The chain has TRBV7-7 and TRBJ2-5, with 8 bases aligning to TRBD1. The germline V gene encodes CDR1 SSHAT and CDR2 FNYEAQ (reference sequence). The CDR3 totals 17 residues. DNA for the CDR3: TGTGCTAGCAGCCCCCGGACAGGGATCGGCGCCGAAGAGACCCAGTACTTC. It is translated as CASSPRTGIGAEETQYF.

The genes are TRBV28 and TRBJ2-5; D ambiguous. Germline V gene lookup returns CDR1 MDHEN and CDR2 SYDVKM. This CDR3 is built from 12 residues. Trimming removed 3 bases from V and 2 bases from J, with 4 bases in between. The DNA for the CDR3 is TGTGCCAGCAGTTTCTCTCAAGAGACCCAGTACTTC. Amino acid sequence: CASSFSQETQYF.

The DNA of the CDR3 is TGTGCCAGCACCCTCCCCGGGAGGGATCGGGCTGAAGCTTTCTTT. It is translated as CASTLPGRDRAEAFF. This chain joins TRBV6-6 and TRBJ1-1; D not certain. CDR3 length: 15 residues. Trimming took off 7 bases at V and 6 bases at J, with 21 bases between the two ends. CDR1 MNHNY and CDR2 SVGAGI come from the germline V gene (reference sequence).

The chain recombines TRBV29-1 with TRBJ2-1; 11 bases align to TRBD2. The CDR3 sequence is 14 residues long. Germline CDR1 reads SQVTM; CDR2 reads ANQGSEA. Trimming at V came to 6 bases and at J to 9 bases, leaving 10 bases not matched to a gene. CDR3 loop: CSVPTSGVWGEQFF. The CDR3 DNA reads TGCAGCGTGCCGACTAGCGGGGTTTGGGGTGAGCAGTTCTTC.

In DNA form, the CDR3 reads TGTGCCAGCAGCCCAGGACTGGCGACAGATACGCAGTATTTT. This encodes CASSPGLATDTQYF. The chain joins TRBV7-8 to TRBJ2-3, with D maybe TRBD2 (5 bases). Germline CDR1 SGHVS, CDR2 FQNEAQ. This CDR3 has 14 residues. V was trimmed by 5 bases and J by 3 bases, leaving 12 bases between them.

The CDR3: CASSLGGGKNQPQHF. The CDR3 DNA sequence: TGCGCCAGCAGCTTAGGAGGCGGGAAGAATCAGCCCCAGCATTTT. The chain employs TRBV5-1 and TRBJ1-5, with D unresolved. From germline, CDR1 is SGHRS and CDR2 YFSETQ. The CDR3 totals 15 residues. V lost 2 bases, J lost 4 bases, and 13 bases lay in between.

The rearrangement joins TRBV28 to TRBJ1-4, with TRBD1 as a possible D gene (6 bases). Germline lookup yields CDR1 MDHEN and CDR2 SYDVKM. V was trimmed by 10 bases and J by 8 bases, leaving 17 bases between them. CDR3 length: 13 amino acids. In DNA form, the CDR3 reads TGTGCCATCCTACAGGGAGGGGACGAAAAACTGTTTTTT. It yields the protein CAILQGGDEKLFF.

The V gene is TRBV7-3, the J gene TRBJ2-3, with 7 bases fitting TRBD2. Germline V gene sequence: CDR1 SGHTA, CDR2 FQGTGA. There are 16 residues in the CDR3. Germline trimming cut 5 bases from V and 0 bases from J; bases unmatched to any gene: 8. CDR3 loop: CASSPGTTVSTDTQYF. For the CDR3, the DNA is TGTGCCAGCAGCCCCGGGACTACCGTTAGCACAGATACGCAGTATTTT.

This clone came up a few times. The V and J genes are TRBV6-4 and TRBJ1-2, with a weak D call TRBD1 (6 bases). CDR1 and CDR2 from the germline V gene are MRHNA and SNTAGT. The CDR3 is 14 amino acids. Trimming stripped 0 bases from V and 8 bases from J, with 13 bases between. The CDR3 spells CASSDSRGGLGYTF. The CDR3 DNA reads TGTGCCAGCAGTGACTCCCGAGGGGGTTTGGGCTACACCTTC.

The chain couples TRBV18 to TRBJ2-1; TRBD2 might be the D (6 bases). V lost 5 bases to trimming and J lost 9 bases, with 14 bases between them. Germline CDR1 and CDR2: KGHSH and LQKENI. This CDR3 region has 13 residues. The CDR3 DNA follows: TGTGCCAGCTCAAAAAGAGACGGGAGTGAGCAGTTCTTC. Its translation is CASSKRDGSEQFF. The full variable domain, with the rest looked up from reference TRBV18 and TRBJ2-1, is NAGVMQNPRHLVRRRGQEARLRCSPMKGHSHVYWYRQLPEEGLKFMVYLQKENIIDESGMPKERFSAEFPKEGPSILRIQQVVRGDSAAYFCASSKRDGSEQFFGPGTRLTVL.

The V call is TRBV2, the J call TRBJ2-2, with a tentative D call TRBD1 (5 bases). Germline V gene sequence: CDR1 SNHLY, CDR2 FYNNEI. With 5 bases removed from V and 5 bases from J, the gap between germline ends came to 9 bases. This CDR3 region has 13 residues. CDR3 sequence reads: CASSSGLTGELFF. The DNA of the CDR3 is TGTGCCAGCAGTTCAGGGTTGACCGGGGAGCTGTTTTTT.